Below are 2 T cell receptor beta chains sequenced from a single sample in a study of T cells after yellow fever vaccination (dated by TCRdb to between 2018 and 2021). Taken with the paper, the label for treatment or condition translates to: live attenuated yellow fever vaccine strain. The library was built by means of 5' RACE. The run used an Illumina NovaSeq 6000. Clones were called with MiXCR by TCRdb after fastp trimmed the public reads at Q25, and only in-frame beta chains were retained. A single entry per CDR3 protein holds the most common genes and DNA from its merged rows. A total of around 320,000 distinct CDR3 sequences appear in this sample, roughly 4.3% of them only once. Roughly 21% of the sample belongs to the ten largest clones. Sequencing used PBMCs, obtained 15 days after the yellow fever booster vaccination. These receptors all stem from a man younger than 30 who received the YFV17D yellow fever vaccine.

This clonotype came up a few times. The chain has TRBV5-1 and TRBJ2-1; possible D gene TRBD2, 5 bases. V dropped 0 bases and J dropped 6 bases, with 10 bases sitting between them. The CDR3 loop spans 14 amino acids. Germline loops: CDR1 SGHRS, CDR2 YFSETQ. The CDR3: CASSLVAPGNEQFF. The DNA for the CDR3 is TGCGCCAGCAGCTTGGTAGCGCCGGGCAATGAGCAGTTCTTC.

This chain connects TRBV2 to TRBJ1-1, with a tentative D call TRBD1 (6 bases). V lost 7 bases to trimming and J lost 1 base, with 16 bases between them. From germline, CDR1 is SNHLY and CDR2 FYNNEI. The CDR3 loop spans 15 amino acids. CDR3 sequence: CASTGGSTTNTEAFF. Here the CDR3 DNA reads TGTGCCAGCACTGGGGGCTCGACGACGAACACTGAAGCTTTCTTT.